The source of this T cell receptor beta chain is a study of identical twins. V lost 6 bases and J lost 0, with 16 bases in between. The CDR3 totals 15 residues. CDR1 and CDR2 (germline): DFQATT, SNEGSKA (reference sequence). Concerning this clonotype itself: Its target is not known.

TCRdb reprocessed the 5' RACE reads with MiXCR, giving one entry per CDR3 protein. The table shows roughly 1,500,000 distinct CDR3 sequences, with about 31% occurring only once. General study results and limits: Twin pairs had excess sharing that was weaker in beta out-of-frame sequences.

The sample taken for sequencing was cord blood. This TCR was sampled from a newborn girl in good health. The rearrangement links TRBV20-1 to TRBJ2-3; tentatively, D is TRBD2 (6 bases). The CDR3 spells CSAGSGSASTDTQYF. In nucleotides, the CDR3 is TGCAGTGCCGGGAGCGGGTCGGCTAGCACAGATACGCAGTATTTT.